The clone carrying this T cell receptor beta chain was detected many times. Its specificity is unknown. This entry is derived from a study of CD8 T cells in ankylosing spondylitis. Study results and caveats: One TCR beta motif, made up of 7 or 8 highly homologous variants, appeared characteristic of ankylosing spondylitis blood.

TCRdb re-derived calls from the 5' RACE reads in MiXCR, one entry per CDR3 protein. The sample holds roughly 220,000 distinct CDR3 sequences; more than 9% are singletons and the top ten take 21%. The ends were cut back, 5 bases at V and 2 bases at J, with 12 bases in the middle. This CDR3 contains 14 residues. Germline CDR1 SGHRS, CDR2 YFSETQ. The specimen sequenced was blood, either unsorted or a sorted T cell fraction (not recorded which). The receptor comes from a male donor with ankylosing spondylitis or in good health (not recorded which). The rearrangement joins TRBV5-1 to TRBJ2-3, with D perhaps TRBD1 or TRBD2 (5 bases each). For the CDR3, the DNA is TGCGCCAGCAGGGCCCAGGGAGACACAGATACGCAGTATTTT. Protein product: CASRAQGDTDTQYF.